These 21 T cell receptor beta chains were all obtained from the same sample, sequenced in a study of Graves' ophthalmopathy and Graves' hyperthyroidism. Amplifying from RNA transcripts, the study obtained TCR beta CDR3 regions. Second-round multiplex PCR came after first-round RT-PCR with HTBI primers. One entry per CDR3 protein, called by TCRdb with MiXCR from the multiplex PCR reads. This sample yields about 390,000 distinct CDR3 sequences, of which about 17% are seen a single time; 2.4% belongs to the top ten. The sequenced sample was peripheral blood. These receptors came from an adult woman with stable Graves' hyperthyroidism.

This clonotype was recorded at least ten times. The genes are TRBV11-2 and TRBJ1-1, with D possibly matching TRBD1 (6 bases). CDR3 length: 15 residues. The ends were cut back, 0 bases at V and 1 base at J, with 9 bases in the middle. In germline, CDR1 is SGHAT, CDR2 FQNNGV. The CDR3 region is CASSLEGGRNTEAFF. In nucleotides, the CDR3 is TGTGCCAGCAGCTTAGAGGGGGGCCGGAACACTGAAGCTTTCTTT.

The J gene is TRBJ1-6, the V gene TRBV7-3; weak D call: TRBD1 (6 bases). Germline lookup yields CDR1 SGHTA and CDR2 FQGTGA. V lost 2 bases and J 1 base, leaving 9 bases between the germline ends. The length of the CDR3 is 16 residues. CDR3 loop: CASSLRGRSYNSPLHF. DNA for the CDR3: TGTGCCAGCAGCTTACGGGGGCGGTCCTATAATTCACCCCTCCACTTT.

This clonotype was counted ten times or more. The rearrangement uses TRBV6-5 and TRBJ1-2; 8 nucleotides agree with TRBD1. The CDR3 has 16 amino acids. With 0 bases clipped from V and 5 bases from J, the junction kept 8 bases outside the gene matches. Germline V gene lookup returns CDR1 MNHEY and CDR2 SVGAGI. The CDR3 here is CASSYSGQATFYGYTF. The CDR3 coding sequence is TGTGCCAGCAGTTACTCGGGACAGGCGACATTTTATGGCTACACCTTC.

This clonotype was detected many times. The chain employs TRBV7-2 and TRBJ2-5, with D unclear. Trimming stripped 2 bases from V and 5 bases from J, with 9 bases between. This CDR3 is 13 amino acids long. The V gene's germline CDR1 is SGHTA and CDR2 FQGNSA. The CDR3 region is CASSLPLVETQYF. For the CDR3, the DNA is TGTGCCAGCAGCTTACCTTTAGTCGAGACCCAGTACTTC.

To note about this clonotype: This sequence may be a read error, since a much larger clone differs from it by one base. This chain joins TRBV6-1 and TRBJ1-1, with 9 bases lining up with TRBD1. Germline V gene data show CDR1 as MNHNS and CDR2 as SASEGT. This CDR3 is 14 amino acids long. V dropped 8 bases and J dropped 10; count of bases not matched to a gene: 14. In DNA, the CDR3 is TGTGCCAGCGGGACAGGGAGGTGGGGCGATGCAGCTTTCTTT. Translating it yields CASGTGRWGDAAFF.

This clonotype was counted ten times or more. This chain joins TRBV12-3 or TRBV12-4 and TRBJ2-7; 10 nucleotides line up with TRBD1. Trimming removed 6 bases from V and 7 bases from J; junction bases left unmatched: 15. The CDR3 covers 16 residues. CDR3 sequence reads: CASRRQGARAEGEQYF. CDR3 sequence (DNA): TGTGCCAGCAGAAGACAGGGGGCGCGGGCAGAAGGGGAGCAGTACTTC.

This clonotype came up many times. V usage is TRBV6-1 and J usage is TRBJ2-5; 15 positions match TRBD2. CDR3 size: 20 residues. Germline V gene lookup returns CDR1 MNHNS and CDR2 SASEGT. V lost 4 bases and J lost 5; bases outside the gene matches: 17. This chain's CDR3 is CASSGLGGGTGTSGRETQYF. CDR3 DNA: TGTGCCAGCAGTGGCCTTGGGGGGGGCACCGGGACTAGCGGGAGGGAGACCCAGTACTTC.

There are many counts of this clonotype. The chain has TRBV12-3 or TRBV12-4 and TRBJ2-5, with 9 bases fitting TRBD1. This CDR3 is built from 14 residues. V dropped 4 bases and J dropped 5; count of bases not matched to a gene: 5. The CDR3 spells CASSSGQGSETQYF. CDR3 DNA: TGTGCCAGCAGTTCGGGACAGGGCTCTGAGACCCAGTACTTC.

The chain recombines TRBV6-2 or TRBV6-3 with TRBJ1-5; tentatively, D is TRBD1 (5 bases). V was cut by 6 bases and J by 5 bases, with 23 bases left in between. The CDR3 is 17 residues long. CDR1 and CDR2 (germline): MNHEY, SVGEGT. This chain's CDR3 is CASSPRRGGKRDQPQHF. In DNA, the CDR3 is TGTGCCAGCAGCCCGCGCCGCGGGGGTAAAAGGGATCAGCCCCAGCATTTT.

This clonotype was seen ten or more times. In nucleotides, the CDR3 is TGTGCCAGCAGTTTTGCCAGGGTACGGAATCAGCCCCAGCATTTT. This sequence encodes CASSFARVRNQPQHF. The V gene is TRBV12-3 or TRBV12-4, the J gene TRBJ1-5, with D tentatively TRBD1 (5 bases). The CDR3 spans 15 residues. The V end was cut by 3 bases, the J end by 4 bases, with 13 bases between.

The V gene is TRBV6-1, the J gene TRBJ1-2, with unresolved D. Germline CDR1 is MNHNS and CDR2 is SASEGT. CDR3 size: 15 residues. The V and J ends lost 2 bases and 0 bases respectively, with 10 bases between them. In nucleotides, the CDR3 is TGTGCCAGCAGTGAATACATCGCAGCTAACTATGGCTACACCTTC. Translation: CASSEYIAANYGYTF.

This clonotype was counted at least ten times. The V gene is TRBV20-1, the J gene TRBJ2-7; TRBD2 matches 14 bases. The CDR3 contains 16 residues. V lost 3 bases to trimming and J lost 1 base; unmatched junction nucleotides: 5. The germline gives CDR1 DFQATT, CDR2 SNEGSKA (reference sequence). The CDR3 DNA reads TGCAGTGCTAGGGGACTAGCGGGAGAGGTTTCCTACGAGCAGTACTTC. This encodes CSARGLAGEVSYEQYF.

This clonotype occurred many times. This chain joins TRBV19 and TRBJ2-5, with D unresolved. Trimming cost V 3 bases and J 3 bases, with 8 bases left between them. CDR1 is LNHDA and CDR2 is SQIVND in the germline V gene (reference sequence). This CDR3 is built from 13 residues. CDR3 sequence reads: CASSISVEETQYF. CDR3 nucleotides: TGTGCCAGTAGTATCAGCGTAGAAGAGACCCAGTACTTC.

This clonotype was found many times. The chain carries TRBV7-2 and TRBJ2-5, with 8 bases identical to TRBD1. Germline V CDR1 and CDR2: SGHTA, FQGNSA. CDR3 length: 14 residues. The J segment lost 7 bases and the V segment lost 4 bases, leaving 8 bases of the junction unmatched. The CDR3 loop is CASSSDRGLATQYF. The CDR3 nucleotides are TGTGCCAGCAGCTCCGACAGGGGTTTGGCGACCCAGTACTTC.

This clonotype came up many times. The V and J genes are TRBV28 and TRBJ1-2; D remains ambiguous. Germline CDR1 MDHEN, CDR2 SYDVKM. The CDR3 totals 17 residues. The V gene lost 6 bases and the J gene lost 0 bases, with 20 bases spanning the gap. CDR3 sequence reads: CASSQTRTSIPNYGYTF. CDR3 nucleotide sequence: TGTGCCAGCAGCCAAACGCGGACTTCTATTCCTAACTATGGCTACACCTTC.

V and J are TRBV12-3 or TRBV12-4 and TRBJ1-5; 7 positions match TRBD1. J gave up 10 bases and V 6 bases, and 15 bases lay outside the gene matches. The CDR3 runs 15 residues. The CDR3 sequence: CASSSREGQPKPQHF. CDR3 DNA sequence: TGTGCCAGCAGCTCCAGAGAGGGACAGCCAAAACCCCAGCATTTT.

This clonotype appeared many times. The V gene is TRBV19, the J gene TRBJ1-5; 12 nucleotides match TRBD1. Looked up from germline, CDR1 is LNHDA and CDR2 is SQIVND (reference sequence). Trimming took 7 bases from V and 1 from J; bases not matched to a gene: 5. The CDR3 length is 16 residues. CDR3 protein: CASNRDRGQSNQPQHF. The CDR3 DNA reads TGTGCCAGTAATCGGGACAGGGGGCAGAGCAATCAGCCCCAGCATTTT.

The J gene is TRBJ2-7, the V gene TRBV20-1, with D possibly matching TRBD2 (5 bases). The CDR3 consists of 14 residues. V dropped 6 bases and J dropped 2 bases, with 17 bases sitting between them. The germline CDR1 and CDR2 sequences are DFQATT and SNEGSKA (reference sequence). The CDR3 region has the DNA TGCAGTGCCCTAGAACAGCGGCCCACCTACGAGCAGTACTTC. Translation: CSALEQRPTYEQYF.

The chain uses TRBV28 and TRBJ1-2; D may be TRBD1 (5 bases). CDR3 size: 13 residues. Germline lookup yields CDR1 MDHEN and CDR2 SYDVKM. Deletions cut 4 bases from V and 3 bases from J, with 9 bases between. Here the CDR3 reads CASSSPRDYGYTF. CDR3 nucleotides: TGTGCCAGCAGTTCACCCAGGGACTATGGCTACACCTTC.

This clonotype was observed at least ten times. Its ends do not fully match the called genes, so a read error is possible. The chain is built from TRBV7-3 and TRBJ1-1, with D unclear. The CDR3 covers 12 residues. Germline CDR1 is SGHTA and CDR2 is FQGTGA. CDR3 protein: CASSSDGMYVFF. In DNA form, the CDR3 reads TGTGCCAGCAGCTCGGACGGGATGTATGTATTTTTT. Complete variable domain (other parts from reference TRBV7-3 and TRBJ1-1): GAGVSQTPSNKVTEKGKYVELRCDPISGHTALYWYRQSLGQGPEFLIYFQGTGAADDSGLPNDRFFAVRPEGSVSTLKIQRTERGDSAVYLCASSSDGMYVFFGQGTRLTVV.

As to this clonotype: A much larger clone lies one base from this, so it may be a read error. J is TRBJ2-5 and V is TRBV12-3 or TRBV12-4, with D unclear. The CDR3 runs to 14 residues. CDR3 bases: TGTGCCGGCAGTACGCTAAGAGGCCAAGGGACCCAGTACTTC. Translating it yields CAGSTLRGQGTQYF.